This TCR beta chain came from a study of T cells in Graves' hyperthyroidism and ophthalmopathy. Duration under 3 months, a NOSPECS grade of at least 4, and a Clinical Activity Score of at least 3 characterized the ophthalmopathy patients. Diagnoses were made from clinical symptoms, serum measures (thyroxine and TRAb), thyroid ultrasound and orbital computed tomography. The source of the PBMCs was 10 ml of fresh peripheral blood. There are many counts of this clonotype. Regions amplified from RNA transcripts were the TCR beta CDR3 regions. The study used the HTBI primer set for a first-round RT-PCR of the TCR CDR3. TCRdb itself ran the multiplex PCR reads through MiXCR, one entry per CDR3 protein. This table has about 410,000 distinct CDR3 sequences, roughly 14% appearing once. The CDR3 has 16 amino acids. CDR1 is SGHDN, CDR2 FVKESK, per germline. V shed 2 bases and J shed 0 bases, with 12 bases lying between them.

This receptor was identified in a man aged 18 to 30 with Graves' ophthalmopathy. The chain joins TRBV14 to TRBJ2-3, with unresolved D. What was sequenced was blood. CDR3 DNA sequence: TGTGCCAGCAGCCAATCCCCCAGCCCTAGCACAGATACGCAGTATTTT. Protein product: CASSQSPSPSTDTQYF.